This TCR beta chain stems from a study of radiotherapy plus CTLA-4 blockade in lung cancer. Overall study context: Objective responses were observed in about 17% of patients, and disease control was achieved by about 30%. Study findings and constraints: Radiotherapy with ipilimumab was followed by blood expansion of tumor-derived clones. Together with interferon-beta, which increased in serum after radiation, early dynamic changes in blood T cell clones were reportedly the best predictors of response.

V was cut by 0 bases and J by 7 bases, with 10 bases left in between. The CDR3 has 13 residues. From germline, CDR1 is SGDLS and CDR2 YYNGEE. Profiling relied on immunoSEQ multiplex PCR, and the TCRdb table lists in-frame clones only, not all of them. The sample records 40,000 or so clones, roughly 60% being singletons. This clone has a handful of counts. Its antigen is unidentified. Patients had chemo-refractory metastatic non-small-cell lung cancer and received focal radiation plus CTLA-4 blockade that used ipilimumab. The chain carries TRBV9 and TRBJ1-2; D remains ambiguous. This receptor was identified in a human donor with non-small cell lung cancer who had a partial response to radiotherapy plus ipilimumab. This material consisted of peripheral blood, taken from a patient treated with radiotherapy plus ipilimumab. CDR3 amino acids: CASSVADFSGYTF. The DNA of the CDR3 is TGTGCCAGCAGCGTAGCAGACTTCTCTGGCTACACCTTC.